The 20 T cell receptor beta chains reported below all come from one sample, sequenced in a study of blood T cell repertoires in COVID-19. Produced via immunoSEQ multiplex PCR; TCRdb's table is partial and in-frame only. The data hold about 74,000 clones, with about four fifths observed a single time. The sample comprised peripheral blood. These receptors were taken from a man in his 70s with acute or convalescent COVID-19.

V is TRBV18 and J is TRBJ2-3, with D maybe TRBD1 (6 bases). The germline V and J ends were trimmed by 3 bases and 0 bases, with 10 bases remaining between them. The CDR3 extends over 15 amino acids. CDR1 and CDR2 from the germline V gene are KGHSH and LQKENI. The CDR3 DNA reads as TGTGCCAGCTCACCTGGGGGCGCGAGCACAGATACGCAGTATTTT. Translated, it gives CASSPGGASTDTQYF.

This clone came up a few times. The gene calls are TRBV27 and TRBJ1-5; perhaps TRBD1 as D (5 bases). V was pared by 5 bases and J by 3 bases, with 11 bases between. CDR3 size: 14 residues. CDR1 MNHEY and CDR2 SMNVEV come from the germline V gene (reference sequence). The CDR3 region is CASSLGVNNQPQHF. For the CDR3, the DNA is TGTGCCAGCAGTCTAGGGGTGAACAATCAGCCCCAGCATTTT.

The chain joins TRBV28 to TRBJ1-5, with TRBD1 matching over 8 bases. Germline-derived CDR1 and CDR2 are MDHEN and SYDVKM. This CDR3 region has 15 residues. The V and J ends lost 7 bases and 5 bases, in that order; junction bases with no gene match: 10. The CDR3 loop reads CASTTSTGGYQPQHF. CDR3 sequence (DNA): TGTGCCAGCACCACTTCCACAGGGGGTTATCAGCCCCAGCATTTT.

The rearrangement uses TRBV28 and TRBJ2-5; perhaps TRBD2 as D (5 bases). Trimming took 4 bases from V and 0 from J, leaving 9 bases between them. Germline CDR1 is MDHEN and CDR2 is SYDVKM. The CDR3 consists of 14 residues. CDR3 amino acids: CASSYPGYQETQYF. CDR3 coding DNA: TGTGCCAGCAGTTACCCGGGGTACCAAGAGACCCAGTACTTC. Looking up the rest from reference TRBV28 and TRBJ2-5 gives the full variable domain: DVKVTQSSRYLVKRTGEKVFLECVQDMDHENMFWYRQDPGLGLRLIYFSYDVKMKEKGDIPEGYSVSREKKERFSLILESASTNQTSMYLCASSYPGYQETQYFGPGTRLLVL.

The CDR3 DNA sequence: TGTGCCAGCAGACCGACAGTTAGTATCTACGAGCAGTACTTC. It yields the protein CASRPTVSIYEQYF. The chain combines TRBV6-6 with TRBJ2-7; possibly TRBD1 for D (5 bases). Germline CDR1 is MNHNY and CDR2 is SVGAGI (reference sequence). CDR3 length: 14 residues. Trimming shortened V by 6 bases and J by 3 bases, and 15 bases separated the two germline ends.

The chain links TRBV4-2 to TRBJ2-3; D gene unclear. This CDR3 has 12 residues. Germline V gene lookup returns CDR1 LGHNA and CDR2 YNFKEQ. Trimming removed 5 bases from V and 4 bases from J, with 7 bases in between. The CDR3 sequence is CASSARADTQYF. The CDR3 region has the DNA TGTGCCAGCAGCGCCCGGGCAGATACGCAGTATTTT.

V and J are TRBV9 and TRBJ2-3; 9 bases map to TRBD2. CDR1 is SGDLS, CDR2 YYNGEE, per germline. The CDR3 totals 15 residues. The V and J ends lost 5 bases and 5 bases, in that order; junction bases with no gene match: 9. This CDR3 reads CASRPPGLAGDTQYF. Written as DNA, the CDR3 is TGTGCCAGCAGACCCCCGGGACTAGCAGGAGATACGCAGTATTTT.

The V and J genes are TRBV11-3 and TRBJ2-1; 8 positions agree with TRBD2. The CDR3 runs to 14 residues. The germline CDR1 and CDR2 sequences are SGHNT and YENEEA. The V gene end was trimmed by 5 bases and the J gene end by 3 bases; junction bases not matched to a gene: 3. CDR3 sequence reads: CASSGTSGYNEQFF. CDR3 nucleotides: TGTGCCAGCAGCGGAACTAGCGGCTACAATGAGCAGTTCTTC. Complete variable domain (other parts from reference TRBV11-3 and TRBJ2-1): EAGVVQSPRYKIIEKKQPVAFWCNPISGHNTLYWYLQNLGQGPELLIRYENEEAVDDSQLPKDRFSAERLKGVDSTLKIQPAELGDSAVYLCASSGTSGYNEQFFGPGTRLTVL.

This clone was recorded only once. The junction departs from the called germline gene at one end, perhaps through a read error. The chain employs TRBV29-1 and TRBJ2-7; 8 bases match TRBD1. Germline CDR1 reads SQVTM; CDR2 reads ANQGSEA. The CDR3 contains 12 residues. The CDR3 nucleotides are TGCAGCGTTGAATTTGGGGACAGGACCTCCTCCTTC. This translates into CSVEFGDRTSSF.

V and J are TRBV28 and TRBJ1-2, with D unclear. The germline gives CDR1 MDHEN, CDR2 SYDVKM. V lost 8 bases to trimming and J lost 7 bases, with 14 bases between them. The CDR3 spans 12 residues. CDR3 region: CASEGSRGGYTF. The CDR3 DNA reads as TGTGCCAGCGAAGGATCACGGGGTGGCTACACCTTC.

This chain uses TRBV21-1 with TRBJ2-2; the table's D gene call, TRBD1, was not cross checked with the DNA. TRBV21-1 is termed a pseudogene. This CDR3 comprises 18 residues. The CDR3 coding sequence is TGTGCCAGCAGCAAATTCGGGGACACCAGAAAGAACACCGGGGAGCTGTTTTTT. It yields the protein CASSKFGDTRKNTGELFF.

The gene calls are TRBV5-6 and TRBJ2-3; 8 bases align to TRBD2. The junction had 7 bases not matched to a gene; V was cut back by 4 bases and J by 0 bases. Germline V gives CDR1 SGHDT, CDR2 YYEEEE. The CDR3 runs to 16 residues. CDR3 DNA: TGTGCCAGCAGCCCGACGACTAGCGTTAGCACAGATACGCAGTATTTT. Protein product: CASSPTTSVSTDTQYF.

V is TRBV3-1 (or the pseudogene TRBV3-2) and J is TRBJ2-7, with D tentatively TRBD1 (5 bases). V was clipped by 5 bases and J by 5 bases, with 10 bases between them. CDR1 is LGHDT, CDR2 YNNKEL, per germline (reference sequence). The CDR3 consists of 12 residues. The CDR3 nucleotides are TGTGCCAGCAGCTCCAGGGTGAACGAGCAGTACTTC. This encodes CASSSRVNEQYF.

This clone was seen a handful of times. The chain couples TRBV11-2 to TRBJ2-4; D ambiguous. The CDR3 covers 16 residues. V was cut by 5 bases and J by 1 base, with 15 bases left in between. Germline CDR1 reads SGHAT; CDR2 reads FQNNGV. In DNA form, the CDR3 reads TGTGCCAGCAGCCTGTTCTCGATCCGGGCCAAAAACATTCAGTACTTC. Its translation is CASSLFSIRAKNIQYF.

V gene TRBV7-9 combines with J gene TRBJ1-1; a weak D match, TRBD1 (6 bases). The CDR3 totals 15 residues. V lost 5 bases and J lost 3, with 16 bases in between. Germline V lookup: CDR1 SEHNR, CDR2 FQNEAQ (reference sequence). The CDR3 region has the DNA TGTGCCAGCAGCCCCTCCGGTACAGGGTACACTGAAGCTTTCTTT. Translating it yields CASSPSGTGYTEAFF.

The CDR3, as DNA: TGCAGCGTTGGGGGACTAGCGGGCTCAGCCTACGAGCAGTACTTC. Its protein product is CSVGGLAGSAYEQYF. V gene TRBV29-1 combines with J gene TRBJ2-7, with 12 nucleotides matching TRBD2. The J segment lost 2 bases and the V segment lost 4 bases, leaving 6 bases of the junction unmatched. The germline V gene has CDR1 SQVTM and CDR2 ANQGSEA. CDR3 size: 15 residues.

The chain uses TRBV4-1 and TRBJ1-5, with D unclear. The CDR3 loop spans 15 amino acids. The V end was cut by 0 bases, the J end by 6 bases, with 12 bases between. Germline CDR1 and CDR2: MGHRA and YSYEKL. The CDR3 loop is CASSQDSMVSQPQHF. The DNA of the CDR3 is TGCGCCAGCAGCCAAGATTCAATGGTCAGTCAGCCCCAGCATTTT.

V usage is TRBV19 and J usage is TRBJ2-5, with TRBD1 identical over 9 bases. Germline lookup yields CDR1 LNHDA and CDR2 SQIVND (reference sequence). The CDR3 is 12 amino acids. J lost 14 bases, V lost 2 bases, and 6 bases had no gene match. The CDR3 sequence is CASSIRGQGTYF. The CDR3 DNA is TGTGCCAGTAGTATAAGAGGACAGGGGACTTACTTC.

This sequence joins TRBV28 and TRBJ2-7, with TRBD2 matching 11 bases. CDR1 MDHEN and CDR2 SYDVKM come from the germline V gene. CDR3 length: 14 amino acids. J lost 3 bases, V lost 5 bases, and 3 bases had no gene match. The CDR3 nucleotides are TGTGCCAGCAGTCTACTAGCGGGAGTCTACGAGCAGTACTTC. It yields the protein CASSLLAGVYEQYF.

This clone was found a few times. The chain links TRBV28 to TRBJ1-4; D gene uncertain. Trimming removed 10 bases from V and 11 bases from J, with 11 bases in between. The CDR3 length is 10 residues. Per germline, CDR1 MDHEN and CDR2 SYDVKM. CDR3 loop: CATFGGKLFF. CDR3 DNA: TGTGCCACCTTCGGAGGGAAACTGTTTTTT.